The text below deals with one T cell receptor beta chain. Its antigen is still unknown. Oncomine TCR Beta short-read sequencing was applied to DNA from cultured CD4+ T cells. TCRdb reprocessed the PCR reads with MiXCR, giving one entry per CDR3 protein. The sample has about 15,000 distinct CDR3 sequences, over 50% seen once. The CDR3 has 17 residues. Germline loops: CDR1 SEHNR, CDR2 FQNEAQ (reference sequence). Trimming removed 5 bases from V and 0 bases from J, with 16 bases in between. Treatment here: roughly 10-day PBMC culture with coronavirus spike peptide pools or control peptides (ViraFEST assay). Fresh medium (containing IL-2) replaced half the medium on days 3 and 7. The data originate from a study of vaccination and CD4 T cells after COVID-19. General observations from the study: Median roughly 86% of reactive clones detected in convalescent patients emerged only post-vaccination.

Specimen: CD4+ T cells from blood, cultured in vitro. The sequence came from a human donor who had recovered from COVID-19. The chain employs TRBV7-9 and TRBJ2-2; D remains unclear. In DNA, the CDR3 is TGTGCCAGCAGCCCTCTTCCCTATCGAACGAACACCGGGGAGCTGTTTTTT. Translation gives CASSPLPYRTNTGELFF.